This T cell receptor (beta chain) originates from a study of STAT3 mutations in large granular lymphocyte leukemia. Study findings and constraints: In several patients, dominant TCR clone burden exceeded STAT3 mutant burden. At least one immunodominant TCR beta clonotype appeared in every T-cell large granular lymphocyte leukemia patient.

Each sample's TCRbeta library yielded on average about 41,000 productive templates. Sequenced by immunoSEQ multiplex PCR; TCRdb stores in-frame clones only, minus some. The table shows about 42,000 clones, with around 80% occurring only once. Germline CDR1 reads MNHEY; CDR2 reads SVGAGI. The CDR3 consists of 14 residues. The germline V and J ends were trimmed by 2 bases and 9 bases, with 16 bases remaining between them. Turning to this clone: The antigen remains unidentified.

This receptor was obtained from a human donor with T large granular lymphocyte leukemia. Some clones in this sample may be carry-over from other donors' samples. The chain joins TRBV6-5 to TRBJ1-2; D uncertain. Sample: PBMCs. CDR3 sequence (DNA): TGTGCCAGCAGTTACAAGGGAGGGATCCTTCGCTACACCTTC. This translates into CASSYKGGILRYTF.